Below are 12 T cell receptor beta chains sequenced from a single sample in a study of OX40 agonist ivuxolimab in advanced cancers. Using immunoSEQ multiplex PCR, the repertoire was profiled, and TCRdb retains in-frame clones only, with some absent. The sample has about 100,000 clones, 90% seen once; the top ten hold roughly 0.3%. Sequenced material: CD4+ or CD8+ T cells sorted from blood, taken in a trial of the OX40 agonist ivuxolimab. Receptors originate from an adult with an advanced solid tumor such as melanoma, head and neck, liver or kidney cancer.

The genes are TRBV5-4 and TRBJ2-7; TRBD2 aligns across 9 bases. This CDR3 has 15 residues. With V trimmed by 0 bases and J by 2 bases, 3 bases remained unmatched. Per the germline V gene, CDR1 is SGHNT and CDR2 is YYREEE (reference sequence). The CDR3 reads CASSLGAGGTYEQYF. CDR3 DNA sequence: TGTGCCAGCAGCTTGGGTGCGGGAGGGACCTACGAGCAGTACTTC.

This clone showed up just once. This sequence joins TRBV21-1 and TRBJ2-3; the table's D call, TRBD1, was not checked against the DNA. TRBV21-1 counts as a pseudogene. The CDR3 length is 18 residues. CDR3 sequence: CASSPWCCGQGRTDTQYF. As DNA, the CDR3 is TGTGCCAGCAGCCCTTGGTGTTGTGGACAGGGACGTACAGATACGCAGTATTTT.

The rearrangement uses TRBV7-2 and TRBJ2-7, with TRBD1 matching 8 bases. V trimming: 5 bases; J trimming: 1 base; junction bases outside the gene matches: 4. The CDR3 has 14 residues. The germline V gene encodes CDR1 SGHTA and CDR2 FQGNSA. The CDR3 here is CASSKNRGSYEQYF. CDR3 in DNA: TGTGCCAGCAGCAAGAACAGGGGGTCCTACGAGCAGTACTTC.

The J gene is TRBJ2-7, the V gene TRBV7-8; D not certain. The length of the CDR3 is 12 residues. CDR1 SGHVS and CDR2 FQNEAQ come from the germline V gene. Trimming removed 5 bases at V and 4 bases at J, with 9 bases between. The chain's CDR3 is CASSAQVYEQYF. The CDR3 bases are TGTGCCAGCAGCGCGCAGGTATACGAGCAGTACTTC.

The chain links TRBV11-2 to TRBJ2-3; D uncertain. The CDR3 spans 17 residues. Germline loops: CDR1 SGHAT, CDR2 FQNNGV. V was cut by 7 bases and J by 4 bases, with 24 bases left in between. The CDR3 DNA is TGTGCCAGCACCCTGAGGCTGTCCCCACTACGGGCAGATACGCAGTATTTT. Encoded protein: CASTLRLSPLRADTQYF. The full variable domain, in which reference TRBV11-2 and TRBJ2-3 provide the parts outside the CDR3, is EAGVAQSPRYKIIEKRQSVAFWCNPISGHATLYWYQQILGQGPKLLIQFQNNGVVDDSQLPKDRFSAERLKGVDSTLKIQPAKLEDSAVYLCASTLRLSPLRADTQYFGPGTRLTVL.

The V and J genes are TRBV27 and TRBJ1-4; tentatively, D is TRBD1 (5 bases). CDR3 length: 14 residues. The germline V and J ends were trimmed by 0 bases and 10 bases, with 12 bases remaining between them. CDR1 is MNHEY, CDR2 SMNVEV, per germline (reference sequence). The CDR3 loop is CASSLSVGGAKLFF. The CDR3 bases are TGTGCCAGCAGTTTATCGGTTGGTGGGGCAAAACTGTTTTTT.

The V gene is TRBV5-1, the J gene TRBJ2-1; no clear D gene. The CDR3 has 14 residues. V shed 0 bases and J shed 2 bases, with 6 bases lying between them. Germline lookup yields CDR1 SGHRS and CDR2 YFSETQ. The CDR3 DNA is TGCGCCAGCAGCTTGGAGTCTGCCTACAATGAGCAGTTCTTC. Translating gives CASSLESAYNEQFF.

The V gene is TRBV5-1, the J gene TRBJ2-1, with D unclear. Germline V gene data show CDR1 as SGHRS and CDR2 as YFSETQ. There are 13 residues in the CDR3. Trimming pared 4 bases from V and 6 bases from J, leaving 11 bases between. CDR3 region: CASSRSEVNEQFF. The DNA of the CDR3 is TGCGCCAGCAGCCGGAGCGAGGTCAATGAGCAGTTCTTC.

J is TRBJ1-1 and V is TRBV27; TRBD1 agrees at 10 bases. The CDR3 sequence is 15 residues long. V trimming: 5 bases; J trimming: 5 bases; junction bases outside the gene matches: 8. Germline CDR1 reads MNHEY; CDR2 reads SMNVEV (reference sequence). CDR3 bases: TGTGCCAGCAGTACTCAGACAGGGGGCGCAACTGAAGCTTTCTTT. Its translation is CASSTQTGGATEAFF.

The CDR3: CASSSPLNTGELFF. CDR3 DNA: TGTGCCAGCAGCTCCCCCCTCAACACCGGGGAGCTGTTTTTT. The chain is built from TRBV11-3 and TRBJ2-2; D is uncertain. Germline assignment: CDR1 SGHNT and CDR2 YENEEA. Between the trimmed V and J ends, which lost 4 bases and 2 bases, there was a span of 8 bases. CDR3 length: 14 residues.

The V gene is TRBV7-3, the J gene TRBJ2-2; 11 bases agree with TRBD2. The length of the CDR3 is 16 residues. In germline, CDR1 is SGHTA, CDR2 FQGTGA. Germline trimming cut 5 bases from V and 6 bases from J; bases unmatched to any gene: 8. CDR3 region: CASSHRTSGSPGELFF. DNA for the CDR3: TGTGCCAGCAGCCATAGGACTAGCGGGTCCCCCGGGGAGCTGTTTTTT.

The chain has TRBV6-1 and TRBJ1-6, with D unclear. This CDR3 region has 14 residues. Germline loops: CDR1 MNHNS, CDR2 SASEGT. Trimming removed 3 bases at V and 4 bases at J, with 7 bases between. CDR3 region: CASSDKGYNSPLHF. The CDR3 DNA follows: TGTGCCAGCAGTGATAAGGGATATAATTCACCCCTCCACTTT.